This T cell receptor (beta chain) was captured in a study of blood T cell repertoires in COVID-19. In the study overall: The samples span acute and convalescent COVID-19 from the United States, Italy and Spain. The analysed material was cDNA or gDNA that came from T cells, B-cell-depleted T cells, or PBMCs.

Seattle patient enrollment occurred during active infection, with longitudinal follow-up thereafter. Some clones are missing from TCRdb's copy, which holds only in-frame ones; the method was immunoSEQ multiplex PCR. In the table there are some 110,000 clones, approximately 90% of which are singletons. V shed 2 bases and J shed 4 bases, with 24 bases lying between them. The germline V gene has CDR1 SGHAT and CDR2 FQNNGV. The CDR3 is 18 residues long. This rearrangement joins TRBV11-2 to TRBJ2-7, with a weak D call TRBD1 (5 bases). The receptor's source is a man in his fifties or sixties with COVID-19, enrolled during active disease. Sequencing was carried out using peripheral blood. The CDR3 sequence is CASSLQRQGGELRYEQYF. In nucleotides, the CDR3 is TGTGCCAGCAGCTTACAGAGGCAGGGTGGTGAATTAAGGTACGAGCAGTACTTC.